This TCR beta chain appears in the sequencing data of a study of Tregs in tolerant kidney transplant recipients. Germline V gene data show CDR1 as DFQATT and CDR2 as SNEGSKA (reference sequence). CDR3 size: 14 residues. As concerns this clone: Read sequence stops 3 residues before the CDR3 end, and the germline J gene provides the missing end.

Repertoires were generated with immunoSEQ multiplex PCR, while TCRdb's copy carries only in-frame clones and drops some. The table counts 25,000 to 35,000 clones; 6.5% to 8% lies in the top ten. The specimen comprised CD8+ T cells from blood, sampled before the transplant. This clonotype originated in a human donor who received a combined kidney and bone marrow transplant. The rearrangement joins TRBV20-1 to TRBJ1-4, with 8 bases that match TRBD1. CDR3 protein: CSADSGGAEGQLFF. CDR3 DNA (partial): TGCAGTGCAGACTCAGGGGGCGCGGAGGGGCAA.